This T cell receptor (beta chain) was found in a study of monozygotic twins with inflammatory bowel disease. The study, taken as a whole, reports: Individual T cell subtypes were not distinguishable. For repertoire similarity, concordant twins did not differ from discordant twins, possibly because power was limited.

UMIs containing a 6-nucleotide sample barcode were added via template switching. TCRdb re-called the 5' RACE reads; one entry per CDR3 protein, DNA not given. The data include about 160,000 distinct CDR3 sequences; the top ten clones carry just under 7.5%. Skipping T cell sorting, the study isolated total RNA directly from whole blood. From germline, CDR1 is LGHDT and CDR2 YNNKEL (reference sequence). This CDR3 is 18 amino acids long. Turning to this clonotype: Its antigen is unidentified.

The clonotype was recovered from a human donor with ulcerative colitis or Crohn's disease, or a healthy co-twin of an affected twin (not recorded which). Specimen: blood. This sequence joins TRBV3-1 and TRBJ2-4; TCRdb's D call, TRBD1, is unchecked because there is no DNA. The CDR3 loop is CASSPEGGPKQAKNIQYF. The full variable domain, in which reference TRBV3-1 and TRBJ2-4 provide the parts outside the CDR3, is DTAVSQTPKYLVTQMGNDKSIKCEQNLGHDTMYWYKQDSKKFLKIMFSYNNKELIINETVPNRFSPKSPDKAHLNLHINSLELGDSAVYFCASSPEGGPKQAKNIQYFGAGTRLSVL.